This TCR beta chain originates from a study of shared clonotypes between healthy human individuals. Points from the study as a whole: A generally larger estimated richness was seen in naive subsets than in memory subsets. The donor pool, a small one, limited the genetic and exposure-history diversity represented.

As regards this clone: No antigen is known for it.

Generated by immunoSEQ multiplex PCR, the TCRdb table keeps only in-frame clones and is missing some. The sample yields millions of clones, over 85% seen once. The CDR3 is made up of 12 amino acids. Germline V gene sequence: CDR1 MNHEY, CDR2 SVGAGI. Trimming pared 11 bases from V and 7 bases from J, leaving 12 bases between. The sample was naive CD4+ T cells sorted from blood. Subset reported: CD45RA+ positively selected. J is TRBJ1-6 and V is TRBV6-5; D is unresolved. This TCR was sampled from a young man in good health. CDR3 in DNA: TGTGCCGCCTTTTCGCCGAATTCACCCCTCCACTTT. Protein product: CAAFSPNSPLHF.